This T cell receptor beta chain was identified in a study of T cell responses to AZD1222 COVID-19 vaccine. In the study overall: Doses given second, at about 4 or about 12 weeks, were pooled.

With respect to this clone: The antigen is not known.

General study points: Spike-wide vaccine-associated CD4 TCRs dominated at 160-218 and 743-854. Unmutated regions of variants are reportedly targeted by nearly half of spike-specific TCRs.

Clones were sequenced by immunoSEQ multiplex PCR, and TCRdb holds only the in-frame ones, with some missing. The sample includes under 150,000 clones, roughly 91% of them seen just once. In germline, CDR1 is SGHTA, CDR2 FQGNSA. This CDR3 has 15 residues. V lost 5 bases, J lost 3 bases, and 7 bases stayed unmatched. This clonotype originated in an adult in good health. This sample comprised peripheral blood, obtained on day 0 of AZD1222 vaccination. The chain uses TRBV7-2 and TRBJ2-1; the match to TRBD2 covers 7 bases. CDR3 bases: TGTGCCAGCAGCCGTCAGCGGGGCCTCTACAATGAGCAGTTCTTC. The encoded protein is CASSRQRGLYNEQFF. Combining the CDR3 with reference TRBV7-2 and TRBJ2-1 gives the whole variable domain GAGVSQSPSNKVTEKGKDVELRCDPISGHTALYWYRQSLGQGLEFLIYFQGNSAPDKSGLPSDRFSAERTGGSVSTLTIQRTQQEDSAVYLCASSRQRGLYNEQFFGPGTRLTVL.